Below, 18 T cell receptor beta chains from the same sample are listed, as sequenced in a study of T cell clonality in common variable immunodeficiency. Sequencing was performed with immunoSEQ multiplex PCR; in TCRdb, only in-frame clones are kept and a portion is missing. Recorded here are 35,000 or so clones, none singletons. The sequencing sample was made of peripheral blood mononuclear cells. The receptor set was obtained from a person aged 18 to 75 in good health.

Only a few counts were recorded for this clone. The missing CDR3 end, 3 residues past where the read stops, is filled in from the germline J gene. The chain carries TRBV25-1 and TRBJ2-7; 7 nucleotides line up with TRBD1. The CDR3 contains 14 residues. V was clipped by 2 bases and J by 3 bases; unmatched bases: 4. CDR1 and CDR2 from the germline V gene are MGHDK and SYGVNS. The CDR3 bases that were read are TGTGCCAGCAGTGAAGCGACAGGGTACTACGAG. This gives the protein CASSEATGYYE. From start to end, the CDR3 is CASSEATGYYEQYF.

This clone was seen at least ten times. The read is 3 residues too short to cover the CDR3 end, so that end is filled in from the germline J gene. V and J are TRBV18 and TRBJ1-2, with 10 bases lining up with TRBD1. The CDR3 loop spans 14 amino acids. Unmatched junction bases numbered 2, after V lost 3 bases and J lost 4 bases. CDR1 and CDR2 from the germline V gene are KGHSH and LQKENI. CDR3 sequence: CASSPDRGSYGYTF. The CDR3 bases that were read are TGTGCCAGCTCACCGGACAGGGGGAGCTATGGC.

This clone appeared many times. The read gets to within 3 residues of the CDR3 end, and the germline J gene fills in the rest. This chain connects TRBV29-1 to TRBJ1-5; D gene uncertain. The germline gives CDR1 SQVTM, CDR2 ANQGSEA. The CDR3 is 12 residues long. Trimming pared 4 bases from V and 6 bases from J, leaving 10 bases between. This chain's CDR3 is CSVVDKGQPQHF. Incomplete CDR3 DNA: TGCAGCGTTGTAGACAAAGGTCAGCCC.

This clone was observed many times. The DNA ends 3 residues before the CDR3 does, and the rest of the CDR3 is filled in from the germline J gene. This chain connects TRBV19 to TRBJ2-3, with 10 nucleotides matching TRBD2. V was pared by 4 bases and J by 1 base, with 2 bases of the junction left unmatched. Germline V lookup: CDR1 LNHDA, CDR2 SQIVND (reference sequence). The CDR3 loop spans 15 amino acids. The sequenced CDR3 bases are TGTGCCAGTAGTAACCTAGCGGGGGGCACAGATACG. Amino acid sequence: CASSNLAGGTDT. The CDR3 in its entirety is CASSNLAGGTDTQYF.

This clone was found many times. The CDR3 is cut off 3 residues early in the read; its end comes from the germline J gene. This chain links TRBV20-1 with TRBJ1-5; the match to TRBD1 covers 7 bases. In germline, CDR1 is DFQATT, CDR2 SNEGSKA (reference sequence). The CDR3 is 18 residues long. V shed 1 base and J 1 base; nucleotides not matched to a gene: 13. CDR3 DNA (partial): TGCAGTGCTAGAGGAGGGGGCAGAGCAGGGGAGAGCAATCAGCCC. It is translated as CSARGGGRAGESNQP. The entire CDR3 protein is CSARGGGRAGESNQPQHF.

This clone has at least ten counts. The CDR3 end falls 3 residues outside the read, so it is completed with the germline J gene. V usage is TRBV19 and J usage is TRBJ2-2; D is uncertain. Germline V gene sequence: CDR1 LNHDA, CDR2 SQIVND (reference sequence). The CDR3 has 16 residues. V was shortened by 1 base and J by 4 bases, with 13 bases between the two germline ends. CDR3 region: CASSIGSQRLTGELFF. The part of the CDR3 DNA that was read is TGTGCCAGTAGTATAGGTTCGCAGAGACTCACCGGGGAG.

This clone was seen many times. Read coverage stops 3 residues before the CDR3 terminus; the germline J gene supplies the remainder. The chain links TRBV2 to TRBJ2-6, with D maybe TRBD1 (5 bases). The CDR3 sequence is 13 residues long. Trimming pared 6 bases from V and 4 bases from J, leaving 7 bases between. The germline V gene encodes CDR1 SNHLY and CDR2 FYNNEI. The covered CDR3 bases are TGTGCCAGCAGGCCAGGGGGGGCCAACGTC. As protein: CASRPGGANV. The whole CDR3 protein is CASRPGGANVLTF.

This clone occurred many times. The sequenced CDR3 bases are TGTGCCAGTAGTAGACTAGCGGGAGGGCCGGAGACC. It is translated as CASSRLAGGPET. The whole CDR3 region reads CASSRLAGGPETQYF. This chain links TRBV19 with TRBJ2-5; 14 bases are shared with TRBD2. Read sequence stops 3 residues before the CDR3 end, and the germline J gene provides the missing end. The CDR3 is 15 amino acids. Losses at the gene ends were 4 bases for V and 5 bases for J; bases not matched to a gene: 3. CDR1 is LNHDA, CDR2 SQIVND, per germline (reference sequence).

This clone was seen repeatedly, ten times or more. From the germline J gene comes the end of the CDR3, since the read stops 3 residues before it. This chain joins TRBV5-1 and TRBJ1-1, with 9 positions matching TRBD1. CDR3 length equals 13 residues. Germline values: CDR1 SGHRS, CDR2 YFSETQ. The CDR3 DNA, read in part, is TGCGCCAGCAGCGCGGGGGACAGGGTACGG. Translated: CASSAGDRVR. The full CDR3 sequence reads CASSAGDRVRAFF.

This clone has at least ten counts. The observed sequence ends 3 residues before the CDR3 terminus, with the missing tail filled in from the germline J gene. The V gene is TRBV30, the J gene TRBJ1-4; 7 bases are shared with TRBD1. Germline CDR1 reads GTSNPN; CDR2 reads SVGIG (reference sequence). The ends lost 4 bases at V and 7 bases at J; junction bases unmatched: 15. The CDR3 covers 16 residues. CDR3 DNA, as far as it was read: TGTGCCTGGACGGTACAGGGGTCTCTCTTTGGTGAAAAA. It yields the protein CAWTVQGSLFGEK. The complete CDR3 protein is CAWTVQGSLFGEKLFF.

This clone came up many times. The read finishes 3 residues shy of the CDR3 end, and the germline J gene is used to complete it. The rearrangement uses TRBV29-1 and TRBJ2-7, with D possibly being TRBD2 (7 bases). CDR1 and CDR2 from the germline V gene are SQVTM and ANQGSEA. V lost 6 bases, J lost 5 bases, and 14 bases lay in between. This CDR3 contains 12 residues. The chain's CDR3 is CSVAGASNEQYF. The CDR3 DNA, read in part, is TGCAGCGTCGCGGGGGCGTCTAACGAG.

This clone was seen ten or more times. An end of the junction does not agree with germline; a read error may underlie this. The read ends 3 residues early relative to the CDR3; the germline J gene fills the gap. The V gene is TRBV4-2, the J gene TRBJ2-3; 13 nucleotides match TRBD2. Germline V CDR1 and CDR2: LGHNA, YNFKEQ. This CDR3 region has 16 residues. CDR3 protein: CASSQDRGTSGVPQYF. The part of the CDR3 DNA that was read is TGCGCCAGCAGCCAAGATCGCGGGACTAGCGGGGTCCCG.

This clone was seen many times. The read gets to within 3 residues of the CDR3 end, and the germline J gene fills in the rest. The chain has TRBV20-1 and TRBJ2-4; maybe TRBD2 (6 bases). Germline values: CDR1 DFQATT, CDR2 SNEGSKA (reference sequence). This CDR3 contains 13 residues. The sequenced part of the CDR3 DNA is TGCAGTGCTAACCGGGACTTCGGCCCTTCT. It codes for CSANRDFGPS. The entire CDR3 is CSANRDFGPSQYF.

This clone has a count of ten or more. The CDR3 sequence: CASGTGGLSGANVLTF. Partial CDR3 DNA: TGTGCCAGCGGGACAGGGGGACTCTCTGGGGCCAACGTC. V gene TRBV2 combines with J gene TRBJ2-6; 11 nucleotides agree with TRBD1. The read terminates 3 residues ahead of where the CDR3 ends, so the germline J gene completes it. CDR1 is SNHLY and CDR2 is FYNNEI in the germline V gene. The CDR3 is made up of 16 amino acids. V lost 8 bases and J lost 0; bases outside the gene matches: 3.

This clone was seen repeatedly, ten times or more. The CDR3 goes on 3 residues after the read ends, and that part is filled in from the germline J gene. The gene calls are TRBV18 and TRBJ2-3, with 7 nucleotides matching TRBD1. Losses at the gene ends were 8 bases for V and 0 bases for J; bases not matched to a gene: 8. The germline CDR1 and CDR2 sequences are KGHSH and LQKENI. This CDR3 contains 15 residues. This CDR3 is CASSGQDSSTDTQYF. The DNA read from the CDR3 is TGTGCCAGCAGCGGACAGGACTCTAGCACAGATACG.

This clone has ten or more counts. The CDR3 goes on 3 residues after the read ends, and that part is filled in from the germline J gene. V gene TRBV23-1 combines with J gene TRBJ1-2; the D is unclear. TRBV23-1 is reported as an ORF; its role is uncertain. The CDR3 covers 14 residues. The germline V and J ends were trimmed by 0 bases and 2 bases, with 7 bases remaining between them. CDR3 in amino acids: CASSQSPQNYGYTF. CDR3 DNA, as far as it was read: TGCGCCAGCAGTCAATCGCCACAGAACTATGGC.

The sample holds many counts of this clone. The read terminates 3 residues before the CDR3 end, so the remaining end is supplied by the germline J gene. This rearrangement joins TRBV7-9 to TRBJ1-2, with D unclear. Per germline, CDR1 SEHNR and CDR2 FQNEAQ (reference sequence). The CDR3 loop spans 15 amino acids. V gave up 2 bases and J gave up 4 bases, with 14 bases separating them. This chain's CDR3 is CASSLSHLGLYGYTF. The CDR3 DNA, read in part, is TGTGCCAGCAGCTTAAGTCACCTGGGCCTCTATGGC.

In its sample, this clone was seen many times. Sequence at one end of the junction differs from germline and may be a read error. The read ends 3 residues shy of where the CDR3 ends; the end is completed using the germline J gene. The gene calls are TRBV20-1 and TRBJ2-6; 9 positions match TRBD1. Germline V lookup: CDR1 DFQATT, CDR2 SNEGSKA (reference sequence). The CDR3 runs to 16 residues. CDR3: CGASYRGRGGANVLTF. The DNA read from the CDR3 is TGCGGTGCTAGTTACAGGGGGCGCGGTGGGGCCAACGTC.